This T cell receptor (beta chain) originates from a study of cytomegalovirus exposure and HLA in healthy donors. Study findings and constraints: Excluded: some indistinguishable V segments such as TRBV6-2 and TRBV6-3.

Healthy bone marrow donors made up the cohort. In its sample, this clone was seen a few times. What it binds is unknown. V was trimmed by 3 bases and J by 4 bases, leaving 19 bases between them. Germline CDR1 reads MNHNS; CDR2 reads SASEGT. There are 17 residues in the CDR3. The PCR contained 60 Vbeta and 13 Jbeta primers. Libraries were prepared by immunoSEQ multiplex PCR; TCRdb keeps only in-frame clonotypes and omits some of them. The sample holds about 130,000 clones; 80% are singletons and the top ten take approximately 10%. The rearrangement uses TRBV6-1 and TRBJ2-1; D might be TRBD1 (6 bases). The sample comprised PBMCs. This receptor was identified in a man aged 25-40 years in good health and CMV-seropositive. CDR3 amino acids: CASSDQRGGGMYNEQFF. The CDR3 coding sequence is TGTGCCAGCAGTGACCAACGCGGTGGGGGCATGTACAATGAGCAGTTCTTC.